These 22 T cell receptor beta chains came from one sample sequenced in a study of cytomegalovirus exposure and HLA in healthy donors. PCR involved 60 Vbeta and 13 Jbeta primers. TCRdb's table, derived via immunoSEQ multiplex PCR, lists solely in-frame clones and lacks some. Of around 100,000 clones in the sample, about 80% were seen once. Material: PBMCs. These receptors were collected from a female donor in good health and CMV-seropositive.

The chain couples TRBV7-9 to TRBJ1-5; TRBD1 aligns across 8 bases. Germline values: CDR1 SEHNR, CDR2 FQNEAQ (reference sequence). This CDR3 contains 19 residues. With V trimmed by 1 base and J by 0 bases, 11 bases remained unmatched. CDR3 coding DNA: TGTGCCAGCAGCTTAGTTTTCTCAGGGGGCCATGATAGCAATCAGCCCCAGCATTTT. It is translated as CASSLVFSGGHDSNQPQHF.

The DNA of the CDR3 is TGTGCCACCAAAGCCGAAGCGGGAGATACAGATACGCAGTATTTT. Protein sequence: CATKAEAGDTDTQYF. The chain carries TRBV10-3 and TRBJ2-3; TRBD2 matches 8 bases. The germline CDR1 and CDR2 sequences are ENHRY and SYGVKD. After removal of 10 bases from V and 3 bases from J, the junction contained 12 bases not matched to a gene. The length of the CDR3 is 15 residues.

The chain employs TRBV7-2 and TRBJ2-1; 8 nucleotides line up with TRBD2. The CDR3 is made up of 15 amino acids. CDR1 is SGHTA and CDR2 is FQGNSA in the germline V gene. Trimming took 0 bases from V and 6 from J; bases not matched to a gene: 4. The CDR3 nucleotides are TGTGCCAGCAGCTTAGCCAGCGGGAGCTTCAATGAGCAGTTCTTC. Protein product: CASSLASGSFNEQFF.

The chain joins TRBV7-2 to TRBJ2-7, with a weak D call TRBD2 (5 bases). Germline-derived CDR1 and CDR2 are SGHTA and FQGNSA. The CDR3 sequence is 15 residues long. Trimming removed 5 bases from V and 5 bases from J, with 19 bases in between. CDR3 nucleotides: TGTGCCAGCAGCAAAGTAGCGCCCAACTCTCACGAGCAGTACTTC. It specifies CASSKVAPNSHEQYF.

This chain joins TRBV15 and TRBJ1-1; D is undetermined. CDR1 is LNHNV and CDR2 is YYDKDF in the germline V gene (reference sequence). This CDR3 spans 14 amino acids. The V and J ends lost 0 bases and 2 bases respectively, with 7 bases between them. CDR3 nucleotide sequence: TGTGCCACCAGCAGAGATCAGGTCAACACTGAAGCTTTCTTT. Its protein is CATSRDQVNTEAFF.

The V and J genes are TRBV7-2 and TRBJ2-3; 7 bases align to TRBD2. From germline, CDR1 is SGHTA and CDR2 FQGNSA. The CDR3 runs to 14 residues. V gave up 4 bases and J gave up 4 bases; unmatched junction bases: 5. The CDR3 reads CASSWTRLPDTQYF. The CDR3 DNA reads TGTGCCAGCAGCTGGACTAGGCTACCAGATACGCAGTATTTT.

This clone was observed a handful of times. The chain carries TRBV2 and TRBJ2-6; D perhaps matches TRBD2 (7 bases). The CDR3 is 18 amino acids. Germline lookup yields CDR1 SNHLY and CDR2 FYNNEI. The V end was cut by 5 bases, the J end by 0 bases, with 17 bases between. For the CDR3, the DNA is TGTGCCAGCAGTAGGGGCGGCGGGGGCCTCTCTGGGGCCAACGTCCTGACTTTC. The encoded protein is CASSRGGGGLSGANVLTF.

Only one count was recorded for this clone. The chain joins TRBV19 to TRBJ1-5; 9 nucleotides agree with TRBD1. Germline assignment: CDR1 LNHDA and CDR2 SQIVND (reference sequence). The ends lost 11 bases at V and 6 bases at J; junction bases unmatched: 14. The CDR3 is 15 residues long. CDR3 in DNA: TGTGCCTCAAAGCCACTACAGGGGGCGCGTCAGCCCCAGCATTTT. It specifies CASKPLQGARQPQHF.

This clone was detected only a few times. The gene calls are TRBV5-6 and TRBJ2-6, with D perhaps TRBD1 (5 bases). Looked up from germline, CDR1 is SGHDT and CDR2 is YYEEEE. V shed 0 bases and J shed 3 bases, with 7 bases lying between them. The CDR3 is 15 residues long. The CDR3 loop reads CASSLEGFGANVLTF. For the CDR3, the DNA is TGTGCCAGCAGCTTGGAGGGGTTTGGGGCCAACGTCCTGACTTTC.

This clone has just one count. This CDR3 is CASSDRGHGEAFF. The CDR3 DNA follows: TGTGCCAGCTCAGACAGGGGGCACGGTGAAGCTTTCTTT. The V gene is TRBV18, the J gene TRBJ1-1; TRBD1 agrees at 10 bases. The CDR3 contains 13 residues. CDR1 is KGHSH and CDR2 is LQKENI in the germline V gene. Trimming took 5 bases from V and 7 from J; bases not matched to a gene: 4. Supplemented by reference TRBV18 and TRBJ1-1, the full variable domain reads NAGVMQNPRHLVRRRGQEARLRCSPMKGHSHVYWYRQLPEEGLKFMVYLQKENIIDESGMPKERFSAEFPKEGPSILRIQQVVRGDSAAYFCASSDRGHGEAFFGQGTRLTVV.

This chain links TRBV6-5 with TRBJ1-6, with D perhaps matching TRBD1 (6 bases). This CDR3 has 15 amino acids. Germline-derived CDR1 and CDR2 are MNHEY and SVGAGI. V gave up 0 bases and J gave up 6 bases, with 9 bases separating them. The CDR3 DNA sequence: TGTGCCAGCAGTTACTCCCAGGGGAGTAATTCACCCCTCCACTTT. This gives the protein CASSYSQGSNSPLHF.

Here the CDR3 reads CASSYGTRETQYF. In DNA form, the CDR3 reads TGTGCCAGCAGCTACGGGACTAGGGAGACCCAGTACTTC. The J gene is TRBJ2-5, the V gene TRBV7-2, with 8 bases aligning to TRBD2. This CDR3 has 13 residues. CDR1 is SGHTA, CDR2 FQGNSA, per germline. V was clipped by 4 bases and J by 5 bases; unmatched bases: 3. The full variable domain, with the rest looked up from reference TRBV7-2 and TRBJ2-5, is GAGVSQSPSNKVTEKGKDVELRCDPISGHTALYWYRQSLGQGLEFLIYFQGNSAPDKSGLPSDRFSAERTGGSVSTLTIQRTQQEDSAVYLCASSYGTRETQYFGPGTRLLVL.

The chain carries TRBV27 and TRBJ2-7, with D perhaps matching TRBD2 (6 bases). This CDR3 is 14 amino acids long. From germline, CDR1 is MNHEY and CDR2 SMNVEV (reference sequence). V lost 6 bases, J lost 3 bases, and 15 bases lay in between. The CDR3 here is CASRVAARVYEQYF. CDR3 sequence (DNA): TGTGCCAGCAGAGTAGCGGCGAGGGTCTACGAGCAGTACTTC.

The chain couples TRBV15 to TRBJ2-6, with D maybe TRBD1 (5 bases). V was trimmed by 4 bases and J by 2 bases, leaving 9 bases between them. The CDR3 contains 15 residues. The germline CDR1 and CDR2 sequences are LNHNV and YYDKDF (reference sequence). This chain's CDR3 is CATSTGNTGANVLTF. CDR3 bases: TGTGCCACCAGCACAGGGAATACTGGGGCCAACGTCCTGACTTTC.

The chain is built from TRBV4-3 and TRBJ1-4, with unresolved D. Trimming removed 0 bases at V and 3 bases at J, with 14 bases between. Germline CDR1 reads LGHNA; CDR2 reads YSLEER. The CDR3 covers 17 residues. The CDR3 sequence is CASSQEGFLGANEKLFF. CDR3 nucleotide sequence: TGCGCCAGCAGCCAAGAGGGTTTCCTAGGTGCTAATGAAAAACTGTTTTTT.

Only a few counts were recorded for this clone. The rearrangement uses TRBV7-2 and TRBJ1-2; D might be TRBD1 (5 bases). Trimming shortened V by 5 bases and J by 8 bases, and 24 bases separated the two germline ends. In germline, CDR1 is SGHTA, CDR2 FQGNSA. The CDR3 length is 16 residues. CDR3 nucleotide sequence: TGTGCCAGCAGCCTCCTCCCCGGTGCGGGACTTGGGGGCTACACCTTC. Its protein product is CASSLLPGAGLGGYTF.

The chain joins TRBV5-5 to TRBJ1-2; 9 bases match TRBD1. V lost 4 bases and J lost 8; bases outside the gene matches: 12. From germline, CDR1 is SGHKS and CDR2 YYEKEE (reference sequence). CDR3 length: 15 amino acids. DNA of the CDR3: TGTGCCAGCAGCCCGTCCGGGACAGGGATCGGCGGCTACACCTTC. Amino acid sequence: CASSPSGTGIGGYTF.

The genes are TRBV5-4 and TRBJ2-7; 7 bases fit TRBD1. The germline gives CDR1 SGHNT, CDR2 YYREEE (reference sequence). This CDR3 is 13 amino acids long. The junction had 2 bases not matched to a gene; V was cut back by 1 base and J by 4 bases. CDR3 bases: TGTGCCAGCAGCTTGCAGGACAGGTACGAGCAGTACTTC. It codes for CASSLQDRYEQYF.

This chain joins TRBV5-1 and TRBJ2-7, with 8 bases aligning to TRBD1. This CDR3 comprises 12 residues. V lost 4 bases to trimming and J lost 4 bases; unmatched junction nucleotides: 1. CDR1 and CDR2 from the germline V gene are SGHRS and YFSETQ. CDR3 amino acids: CASSGQGYEQYF. CDR3 DNA: TGCGCCAGCAGCGGACAGGGATACGAGCAGTACTTC.

This rearrangement joins TRBV6-5 to TRBJ2-3; 10 nucleotides match TRBD1. The V segment lost 6 bases and the J segment 2 bases; nucleotides outside the gene matches: 5. The germline V gene encodes CDR1 MNHEY and CDR2 SVGAGI. This CDR3 contains 15 residues. The CDR3 DNA follows: TGTGCCAGCAGCCGCGACAGGGGGCTCACAGATACGCAGTATTTT. Its protein is CASSRDRGLTDTQYF.

The chain carries TRBV27 and TRBJ2-7; TRBD2 matches 12 bases. V dropped 6 bases and J dropped 5; count of bases not matched to a gene: 11. The germline CDR1 and CDR2 sequences are MNHEY and SMNVEV (reference sequence). This CDR3 spans 16 amino acids. CDR3 in DNA: TGTGCCAGCAGCTCTCTATCGACTAGCGGGGGTAACGAGCAGTACTTC. This encodes CASSSLSTSGGNEQYF.

V gene TRBV6-1 combines with J gene TRBJ1-5; the D gene is possibly TRBD1 (5 bases). Trimming shortened V by 8 bases and J by 1 base, and 12 bases separated the two germline ends. The CDR3 covers 14 residues. Germline-derived CDR1 and CDR2 are MNHNS and SASEGT. The CDR3: CASGGARSNQPQHF. Written as DNA, the CDR3 is TGTGCCAGCGGTGGGGCCAGGAGCAATCAGCCCCAGCATTTT.